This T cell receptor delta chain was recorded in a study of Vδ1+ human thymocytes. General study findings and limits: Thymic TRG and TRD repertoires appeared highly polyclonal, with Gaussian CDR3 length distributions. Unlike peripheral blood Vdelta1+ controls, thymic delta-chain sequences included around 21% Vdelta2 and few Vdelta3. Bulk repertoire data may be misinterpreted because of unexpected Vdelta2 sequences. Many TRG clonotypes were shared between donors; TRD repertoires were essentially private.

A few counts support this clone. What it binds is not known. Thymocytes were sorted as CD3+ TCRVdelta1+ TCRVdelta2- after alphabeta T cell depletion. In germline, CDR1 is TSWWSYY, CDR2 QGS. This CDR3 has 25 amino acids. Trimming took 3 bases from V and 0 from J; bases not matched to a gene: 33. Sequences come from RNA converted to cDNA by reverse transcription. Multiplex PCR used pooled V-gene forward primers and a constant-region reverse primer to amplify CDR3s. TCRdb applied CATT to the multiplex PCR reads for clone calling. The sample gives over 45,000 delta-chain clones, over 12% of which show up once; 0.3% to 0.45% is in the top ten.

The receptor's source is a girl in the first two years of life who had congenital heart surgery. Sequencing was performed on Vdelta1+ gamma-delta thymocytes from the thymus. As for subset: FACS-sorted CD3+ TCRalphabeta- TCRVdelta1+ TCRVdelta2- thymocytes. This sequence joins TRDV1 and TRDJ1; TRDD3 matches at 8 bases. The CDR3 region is CALGDPSPSPTYWGVRGQYTDKLIF. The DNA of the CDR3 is TGTGCTCTTGGGGATCCTTCCCCGAGTCCTACTTACTGGGGGGTACGGGGCCAATACACCGATAAACTCATCTTT.